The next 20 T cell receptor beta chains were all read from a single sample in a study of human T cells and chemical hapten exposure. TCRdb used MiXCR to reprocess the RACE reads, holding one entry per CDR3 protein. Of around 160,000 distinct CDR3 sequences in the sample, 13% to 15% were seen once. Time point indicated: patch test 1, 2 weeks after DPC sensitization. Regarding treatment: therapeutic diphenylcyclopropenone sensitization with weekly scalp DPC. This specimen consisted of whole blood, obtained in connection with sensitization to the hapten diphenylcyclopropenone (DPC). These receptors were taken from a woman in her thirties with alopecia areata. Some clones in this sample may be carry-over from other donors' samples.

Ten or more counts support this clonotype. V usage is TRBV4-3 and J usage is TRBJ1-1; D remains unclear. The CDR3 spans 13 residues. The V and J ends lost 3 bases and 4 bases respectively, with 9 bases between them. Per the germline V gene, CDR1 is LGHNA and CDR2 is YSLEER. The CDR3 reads CASSQSGVTEAFF. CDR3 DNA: TGCGCCAGCAGCCAGTCCGGGGTCACTGAAGCTTTCTTT.

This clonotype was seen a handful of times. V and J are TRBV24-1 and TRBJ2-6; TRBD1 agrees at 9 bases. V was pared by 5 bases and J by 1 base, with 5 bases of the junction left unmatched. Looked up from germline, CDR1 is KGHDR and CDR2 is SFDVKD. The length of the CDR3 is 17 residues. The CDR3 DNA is TGTGCCACCAGTGGCTACAGGGGGCTTTCTGGGGCCAACGTCCTGACTTTC. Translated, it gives CATSGYRGLSGANVLTF.

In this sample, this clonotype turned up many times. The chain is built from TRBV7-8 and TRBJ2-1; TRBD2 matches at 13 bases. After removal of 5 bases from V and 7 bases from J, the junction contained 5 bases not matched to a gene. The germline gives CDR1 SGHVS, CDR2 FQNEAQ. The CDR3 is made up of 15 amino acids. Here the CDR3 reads CASSTSGRARNEQFF. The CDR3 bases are TGTGCCAGCAGCACTAGCGGGAGGGCCAGGAATGAGCAGTTCTTC.

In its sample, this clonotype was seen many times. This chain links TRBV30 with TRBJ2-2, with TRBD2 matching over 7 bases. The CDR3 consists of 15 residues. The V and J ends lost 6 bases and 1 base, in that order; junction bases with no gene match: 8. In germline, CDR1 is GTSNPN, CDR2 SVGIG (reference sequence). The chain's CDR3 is CACMAASGNTGELFF. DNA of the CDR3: TGTGCCTGCATGGCGGCTAGCGGGAACACCGGGGAGCTGTTTTTT.

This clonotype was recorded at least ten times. In nucleotides, the CDR3 is TGTGCCTGGATCCGGGACAGGGATTACTCTGGGGCCAACGTCCTGACTTTC. It specifies CAWIRDRDYSGANVLTF. The rearrangement joins TRBV30 to TRBJ2-6; 9 nucleotides line up with TRBD1. The CDR3 has 17 amino acids. V lost 4 bases, J lost 0 bases, and 7 bases stayed unmatched. Germline CDR1 GTSNPN, CDR2 SVGIG (reference sequence).

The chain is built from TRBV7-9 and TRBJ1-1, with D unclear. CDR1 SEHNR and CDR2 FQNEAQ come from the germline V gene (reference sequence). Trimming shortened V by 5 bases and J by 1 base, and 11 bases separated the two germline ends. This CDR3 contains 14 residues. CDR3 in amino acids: CASSHLAGNTEAFF. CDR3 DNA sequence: TGTGCCAGCAGCCATCTGGCAGGGAACACTGAAGCTTTCTTT.

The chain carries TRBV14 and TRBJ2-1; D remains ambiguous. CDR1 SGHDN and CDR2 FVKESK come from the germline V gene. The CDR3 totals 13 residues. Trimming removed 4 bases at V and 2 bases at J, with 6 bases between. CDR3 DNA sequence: TGTGCCAGCAGCCGGGCGGCCTACAATGAGCAGTTCTTC. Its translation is CASSRAAYNEQFF.

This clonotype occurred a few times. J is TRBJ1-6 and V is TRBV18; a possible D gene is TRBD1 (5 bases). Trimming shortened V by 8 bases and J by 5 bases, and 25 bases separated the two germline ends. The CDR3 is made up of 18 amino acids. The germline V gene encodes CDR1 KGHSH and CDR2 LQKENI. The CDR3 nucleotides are TGTGCCAGCCAATCCAAGCGGAACGGGGCGACGAATAATTCACCCCTCCACTTT. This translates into CASQSKRNGATNNSPLHF.

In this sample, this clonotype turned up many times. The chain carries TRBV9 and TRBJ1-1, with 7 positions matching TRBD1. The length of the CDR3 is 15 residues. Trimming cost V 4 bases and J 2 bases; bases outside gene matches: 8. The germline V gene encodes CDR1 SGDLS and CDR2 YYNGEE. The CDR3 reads CASSPRQGPNTEAFF. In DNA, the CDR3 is TGTGCCAGCAGCCCCCGACAGGGACCAAACACTGAAGCTTTCTTT.

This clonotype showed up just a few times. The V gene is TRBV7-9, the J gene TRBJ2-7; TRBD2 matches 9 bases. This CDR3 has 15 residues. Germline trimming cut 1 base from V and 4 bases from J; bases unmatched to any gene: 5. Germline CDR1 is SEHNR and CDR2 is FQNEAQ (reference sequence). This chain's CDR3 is CASSLGGSGGYEQYF. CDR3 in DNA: TGTGCCAGCAGCTTAGGAGGTAGCGGGGGTTACGAGCAGTACTTC.

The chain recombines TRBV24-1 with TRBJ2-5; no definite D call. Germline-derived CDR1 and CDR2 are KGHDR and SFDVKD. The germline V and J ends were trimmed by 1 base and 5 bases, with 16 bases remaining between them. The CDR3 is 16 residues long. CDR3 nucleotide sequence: TGTGCCACCAGTGATTTAGGAGACCGTCTTGGGGAGACCCAGTACTTC. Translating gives CATSDLGDRLGETQYF.

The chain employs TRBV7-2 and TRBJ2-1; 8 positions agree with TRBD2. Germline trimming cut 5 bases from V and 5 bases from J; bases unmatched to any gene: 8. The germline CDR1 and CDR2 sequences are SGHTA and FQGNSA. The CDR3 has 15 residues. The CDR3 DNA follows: TGTGCCAGCAGCATTACTAGCGGTAAAAACAATGAGCAGTTCTTC. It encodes CASSITSGKNNEQFF.

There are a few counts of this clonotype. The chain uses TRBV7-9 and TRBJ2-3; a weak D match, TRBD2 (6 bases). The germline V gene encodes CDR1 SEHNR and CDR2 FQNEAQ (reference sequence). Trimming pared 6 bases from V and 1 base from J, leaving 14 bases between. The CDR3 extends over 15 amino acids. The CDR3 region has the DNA TGTGCCAGCAGTCCGACTAGTTTGGGCACAGATACGCAGTATTTT. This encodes CASSPTSLGTDTQYF.

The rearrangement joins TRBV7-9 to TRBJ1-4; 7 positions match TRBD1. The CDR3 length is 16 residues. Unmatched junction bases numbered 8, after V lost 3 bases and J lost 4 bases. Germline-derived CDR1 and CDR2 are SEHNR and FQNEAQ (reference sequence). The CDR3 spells CASSFEGAGGNEKLFF. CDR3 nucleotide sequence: TGTGCCAGCAGCTTCGAGGGGGCCGGAGGTAATGAAAAACTGTTTTTT. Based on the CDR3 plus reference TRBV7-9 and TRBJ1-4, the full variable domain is DTGVSQNPRHKITKRGQNVTFRCDPISEHNRLYWYRQTLGQGPEFLTYFQNEAQLEKSRLLSDRFSAERPKGSFSTLEIQRTEQGDSAMYLCASSFEGAGGNEKLFFGSGTQLSVL.

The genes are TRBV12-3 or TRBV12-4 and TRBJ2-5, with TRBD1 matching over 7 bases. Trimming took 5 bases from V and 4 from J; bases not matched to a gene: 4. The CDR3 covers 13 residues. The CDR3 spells CASSPDRAETQYF. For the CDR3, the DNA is TGTGCCAGCAGTCCCGACAGGGCAGAGACCCAGTACTTC.

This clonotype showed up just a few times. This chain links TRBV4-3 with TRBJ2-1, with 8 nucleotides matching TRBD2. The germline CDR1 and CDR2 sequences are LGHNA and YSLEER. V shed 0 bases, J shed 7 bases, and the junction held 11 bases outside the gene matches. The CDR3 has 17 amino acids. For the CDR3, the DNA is TGCGCCAGCAGCCAAGATTTAAGCGGGAGCCCCGGGAATGAGCAGTTCTTC. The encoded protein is CASSQDLSGSPGNEQFF.

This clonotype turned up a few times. CDR3 DNA: TGCGCCAGCAGCCTCGAGGGGGGGACTCCTCCCTACGAGCAGTACTTC. Protein sequence: CASSLEGGTPPYEQYF. This chain links TRBV5-1 with TRBJ2-7; D may be TRBD2 (7 bases). The V end lost 4 bases, the J end lost 2 bases, and 19 bases lay between the germline ends. CDR3 length equals 16 residues. Germline CDR1 SGHRS, CDR2 YFSETQ. Using reference TRBV5-1 and TRBJ2-7 for the parts outside the CDR3, the full variable domain is KAGVTQTPRYLIKTRGQQVTLSCSPISGHRSVSWYQQTPGQGLQFLFEYFSETQRNKGNFPGRFSGRQFSNSRSEMNVSTLELGDSALYLCASSLEGGTPPYEQYFGPGTRLTVT.

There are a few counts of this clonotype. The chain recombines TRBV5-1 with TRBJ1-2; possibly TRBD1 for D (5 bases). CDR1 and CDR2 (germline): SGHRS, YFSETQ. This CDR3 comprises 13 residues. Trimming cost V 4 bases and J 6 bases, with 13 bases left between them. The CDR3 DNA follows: TGCGCCAGCAGCAGGGACGGGAACGATGGCTACACCTTC. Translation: CASSRDGNDGYTF.

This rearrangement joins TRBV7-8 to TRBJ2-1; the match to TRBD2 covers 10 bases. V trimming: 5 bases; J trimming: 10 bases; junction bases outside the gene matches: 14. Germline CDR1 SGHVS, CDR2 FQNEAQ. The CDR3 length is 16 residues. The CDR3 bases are TGTGCCAGCAGCCTGGTGGGGACTAGCGCGGGAGGGGAGCAGTTCTTC. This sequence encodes CASSLVGTSAGGEQFF.

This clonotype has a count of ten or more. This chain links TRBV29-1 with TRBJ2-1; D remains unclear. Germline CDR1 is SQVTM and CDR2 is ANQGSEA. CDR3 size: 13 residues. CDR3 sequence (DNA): TGCAGGCCTAAGGACGGTTCCTACAATGAGCAGTTCTTC. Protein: CRPKDGSYNEQFF.